This is a list of T cell receptor beta chains from one sample in a study of cytomegalovirus exposure and HLA in healthy donors. Assay used: immunoSEQ multiplex PCR; TCRdb lists only in-frame clones, some missing. The data show tens of thousands of clones, roughly 85% seen once. The sample taken for sequencing was PBMCs. The receptors come from a man aged 18 to 30 in good health and CMV-seropositive. The CDR3 runs from the conserved cysteine through the conserved F or W. The D gene is left open where the match is weak. Size values are once, few and many counts, or a class for expanded clones, and some rows have none.

CDR3 length,V gene,J gene,clone size,D gene,CDR3 DNA,CDR3 protein
14,TRBV6-5,TRBJ2-3,NA,TRBD1,TGTGCCAGCAGTTGGACAGGGGTCACAGATACGCAGTATTTT,CASSWTGVTDTQYF
13,TRBV2,TRBJ1-1,NA,NA,TGTGCCAGCAGTGCCGACAGGAACACTGAAGCTTTCTTT,CASSADRNTEAFF
16,TRBV18,TRBJ2-6,NA,TRBD1,TGTGCCAGCTCTTATACAGGGGATCGTGGGGCCAACGTCCTGACTTTC,CASSYTGDRGANVLTF
18,TRBV28,TRBJ2-5,NA,TRBD2,TGTGCCAGCAATCAAATAGGACTAGCGGGAGAGGACCAAGAGACCCAGTACTTC,CASNQIGLAGEDQETQYF
14,TRBV6-6,TRBJ2-5,NA,NA,TGTGCCAGCAGTTACTCTTGGGGCGAGGAGACCCAGTACTTC,CASSYSWGEETQYF
15,TRBV5-5,TRBJ1-2,NA,NA,TGTGCCAGCAGCTTGCGGGTCGAGCTCAACTATGGCTACACCTTC,CASSLRVELNYGYTF
16,TRBV10-2,TRBJ2-3,NA,TRBD2,TGCGCCAGCAGTGGTTTTGCGGGAGGGGAGGCAGATACGCAGTATTTT,CASSGFAGGEADTQYF
14,TRBV10-3,TRBJ2-7,NA,NA,TGTGCCATCAGTGACGGGAGAACCGACTACGAGCAGTACTTC,CAISDGRTDYEQYF
17,TRBV11-2,TRBJ1-4,NA,NA,TGTGCCAGCAGCACGACAGGATCTGGGAGCCTTAATGAAAAACTGTTTTTT,CASSTTGSGSLNEKLFF
14,TRBV5-1,TRBJ2-3,NA,TRBD2,TGCGCCAGCAGCCCCGGGACTAGCGGAATTACGCAGTATTTT,CASSPGTSGITQYF
14,TRBV7-3,TRBJ1-3,NA,TRBD1,TGTGCCAGCAGCTTAAAAGGACAGGGGGACACCATATATTTT,CASSLKGQGDTIYF
16,TRBV15,TRBJ2-1,once,TRBD2,TGTGCCACCAGCAGAGATCAACTAGCGTCCTACAATGAGCAGTTCTTC,CATSRDQLASYNEQFF
13,TRBV29-1,TRBJ2-7,few,NA,TGCAGCGTTGAAGGGCAGAAGTCCTACGAGCAGTACTTC,CSVEGQKSYEQYF
21,TRBV29-1,TRBJ2-2,NA,NA,TGCAGCGTTGTGTTTCCGAACGACACCAACGAGAAGGATCGGGGGACCGGGGAGCTGTTTTTT,CSVVFPNDTNEKDRGTGELFF
13,TRBV6-1,TRBJ2-1,NA,TRBD2,TGTGCCAGCAGGACCGGGACTATTGGTGAGCAGTTCTTC,CASRTGTIGEQFF
17,TRBV10-2,TRBJ1-2,NA,NA,TGCGCCAGCAGTGATGGCGTCAGGGGTACGGCTAACTATGGCTACACCTTC,CASSDGVRGTANYGYTF
16,TRBV10-3,TRBJ1-4,NA,NA,TGTGCCATCAGTGATCAGGCATACCCACTGGATGAAAAACTGTTTTTT,CAISDQAYPLDEKLFF
12,TRBV25-1,TRBJ2-4,NA,NA,TGTGCCAGCGGGCCGGACAGTAACATTCAGTACTTC,CASGPDSNIQYF
14,TRBV19,TRBJ1-4,NA,NA,TGTGCCAGTAGTTCAGGGATCTTGGGTGAAAAACTGTTTTTT,CASSSGILGEKLFF
16,TRBV5-4,TRBJ1-4,NA,TRBD1,TGTGCCAGCAGCCAAAGGACAGGGGGCACTAATGAAAAACTGTTTTTT,CASSQRTGGTNEKLFF
13,TRBV7-3,TRBJ2-7,NA,TRBD1,TGTGCCAGCAGCTGGCGACAGGGTGAAGAGCAGTACTTC,CASSWRQGEEQYF
15,TRBV6-1,TRBJ1-5,NA,NA,TGTGCCAGCGCTTTCAACACACATAAAAATCAGCCCCAGCATTTT,CASAFNTHKNQPQHF
15,TRBV4-1,TRBJ2-5,NA,NA,TGCGCCAGCAGCCAGAGCCTCGGGGGTTTGGAGACCCAGTACTTC,CASSQSLGGLETQYF
15,TRBV6-5,TRBJ1-4,NA,TRBD1,TGTGCCAGCAGTTACTTAAGGGGGCGTGGGGAAAAACTGTTTTTT,CASSYLRGRGEKLFF
14,TRBV19,TRBJ2-2,NA,TRBD2,TGTGCCAGTAGTATCGGACTAGCGGGCCGGGAGCTGTTTTTT,CASSIGLAGRELFF
16,TRBV6-6,TRBJ2-5,NA,TRBD1,TGTGCCAGCAGTTACCTCTCCGGCAGGGGGCAAGAGACCCAGTACTTC,CASSYLSGRGQETQYF
12,TRBV9,TRBJ1-2,NA,NA,TGTGCCAGCGAGGGCAGTAGTGATGGCTACACCTTC,CASEGSSDGYTF
13,TRBV19,TRBJ2-1,once,NA,TGTGCCAGTAGTATAGATAGGGGCAATGAGCAGTTCTTC,CASSIDRGNEQFF
14,TRBV5-5,TRBJ1-1,NA,NA,TGTGCCAGCAGGGCAGGGGAGTGGGGCACTGAAGCTTTCTTT,CASRAGEWGTEAFF
18,TRBV2,TRBJ2-7,NA,TRBD1,TGTGCCAGCAAGCAAAATCCCGGGACAGGGGGCTTCAGCGACGAGCAGTACTTC,CASKQNPGTGGFSDEQYF
14,TRBV2,TRBJ1-4,few,NA,TGTGCCAGCAGTGAACCGGGACTTAATGAAAAACTGTTTTTT,CASSEPGLNEKLFF
17,TRBV15,TRBJ2-7,NA,NA,TGTGCCACCAGCAGAGATACGGCAGGGCCTCGCTCCTACGAGCAGTACTTC,CATSRDTAGPRSYEQYF
15,TRBV19,TRBJ2-5,NA,NA,TGTGCCAGTAGTATAGTCGGCCGTCCGGAGGAGACCCAGTACTTC,CASSIVGRPEETQYF
16,TRBV4-1,TRBJ2-5,NA,NA,TGCGCCAGCAGCCAAGCCCCGTTTTGGCAACAAGAGACCCAGTACTTC,CASSQAPFWQQETQYF
17,TRBV28,TRBJ2-1,NA,TRBD2,TGTGCCAGCAGTCCCAGGACTAGCGGGAGGGCCCGGGATGAGCAGTTCTTC,CASSPRTSGRARDEQFF
15,TRBV5-6,TRBJ2-1,NA,NA,TGTGCCAGCAGCTTGATCGGGAGCTCCTACAATGAGCAGTTCTTC,CASSLIGSSYNEQFF
17,TRBV14,TRBJ1-1,NA,TRBD1,TGTGCCAGCAGCCGGGGGGGGACAGGCCAAATGAACACTGAAGCTTTCTTT,CASSRGGTGQMNTEAFF
13,TRBV28,TRBJ2-1,NA,NA,TGTGCCAGCCGACAGGCATCCTACAATGAGCAGTTCTTC,CASRQASYNEQFF
14,TRBV10-3,TRBJ1-1,NA,TRBD1,TGTGCCATCAGCTCTCGGACAGGCGACACTGAAGCTTTCTTT,CAISSRTGDTEAFF
15,TRBV6-6,TRBJ1-1,NA,NA,TGTGCCAGCAGTTACGGTGCGTCACGAAACACTGAAGCTTTCTTT,CASSYGASRNTEAFF
18,TRBV7-8,TRBJ1-5,few,NA,TGTGCCAGCAGCTTATTAACTGCTGGAGTAAGGGGCCATCAGCCCCAGCATTTT,CASSLLTAGVRGHQPQHF
18,TRBV28,TRBJ1-2,NA,TRBD1,TGTGCCAGCAGTTTACTGGGACAGGGATTAAGCGTGAACTATGGCTACACCTTC,CASSLLGQGLSVNYGYTF
14,TRBV9,TRBJ2-1,NA,NA,TGTGCCAGCAGCGTGGCGGTCGCTCGGGATGAGCAGTTCTTC,CASSVAVARDEQFF
17,TRBV5-4,TRBJ2-1,NA,TRBD2,TGTGCCAGCAGCTTGGATTTAGCGGGAGGTCTGGTGGATGAGCAGTTCTTC,CASSLDLAGGLVDEQFF
15,TRBV19,TRBJ2-1,NA,TRBD2,TGTGCCAGTAGTATTGCTAGCGGGAGATTCAATGAGCAGTTCTTC,CASSIASGRFNEQFF
14,TRBV29-1,TRBJ2-1,NA,NA,TGCAGCGTTGAAGTCAGGGGGGTAGGGAATGAGCAGTTCTTC,CSVEVRGVGNEQFF
14,TRBV15,TRBJ1-2,NA,TRBD1,TGTGCCACCAGCGGAACAGACAGGGGAGGCGGCTACACCTTC,CATSGTDRGGGYTF
16,TRBV4-2,TRBJ2-2,NA,TRBD1,TGTGCCAGCAGCCAAGAGGAAGGGGGCATCACCGGGGAGCTGTTTTTT,CASSQEEGGITGELFF
17,TRBV6-1,TRBJ1-1,NA,NA,TGTGCCAGCAGTGAGTCTGGTTCCGCGAGGCGACCTTTGGCAGCTTTCTTT,CASSESGSARRPLAAFF
14,TRBV7-3,TRBJ1-1,NA,NA,TGTGCCAGCAGCTTAGGACAGATGAACACTGAAGCTTTCTTT,CASSLGQMNTEAFF
17,TRBV2,TRBJ2-1,NA,NA,TGTGCCAGCAGTGGTTCCTCAGACGGGAGATCCTACAATGAGCAGTTCTTC,CASSGSSDGRSYNEQFF
14,TRBV9,TRBJ2-5,NA,TRBD2,TGTGCCAGCAGCGCCGGGACTACCGGGGAGACCCAGTACTTC,CASSAGTTGETQYF
12,TRBV5-8,TRBJ1-2,few,TRBD1,TGTGCCAGCAGCCAAGACAGGGATGGCTACACCTTC,CASSQDRDGYTF
17,TRBV5-1,TRBJ1-4,NA,NA,TGCGCCAGCAGCCTGACAGGAATATATGCAACTAATGAAAAACTGTTTTTT,CASSLTGIYATNEKLFF
15,TRBV6-5,TRBJ1-2,few,TRBD1,TGTGCCAGCAGTTTAGGACAGGGGGCGTACTATGGCTACACCTTC,CASSLGQGAYYGYTF
16,TRBV4-2,TRBJ2-5,NA,TRBD1,TGTGCCAGCAGCCAAGGGACAGGGGACCCCCGCGAGACCCAGTACTTC,CASSQGTGDPRETQYF
16,TRBV5-1,TRBJ2-5,NA,TRBD2,TGCGCCAGCAGCTTGGCCGGGGGGGGCTCGCAAGAGACCCAGTACTTC,CASSLAGGGSQETQYF
16,TRBV7-2,TRBJ2-5,NA,TRBD2,TGTGCCAGCAGCTCAATACTAGCGAGTAGGTTGGAGACCCAGTACTTC,CASSSILASRLETQYF